This is a list of T cell receptor beta chains from one sample in a study of cytomegalovirus exposure and HLA in healthy donors. Only in-frame clones appear in the TCRdb table, and some are missing; sequencing was by immunoSEQ multiplex PCR. Its table lists under 40,000 clones. What was sequenced was PBMCs. Receptors originate from a woman aged 40 to 50 in good health and CMV-seropositive. Both conserved end residues are part of each CDR3. Fields, in order: J gene, D gene, V gene, CDR3 DNA, CDR3 protein. The D gene is left open where the match is weak.

>TRBJ2-7|NA|TRBV6-5
TGTGCCAGCAGCGAGAGTCTTGTGCGGTCCTACGAGCAGTACTTC
CASSESLVRSYEQYF
>TRBJ1-5|TRBD1|TRBV7-8
TGTGCCAGCAGCCCACGGACAGGGATCAGACAGCCCCAGCATTTT
CASSPRTGIRQPQHF
>TRBJ2-5|NA|TRBV7-3
TGTGCCAGCAGCCCTAACGGGGAGACCCAGTACTTC
CASSPNGETQYF
>TRBJ2-7|TRBD2|TRBV7-6
TGTGCCAGCAGCTTAGTACTAGCGGGGGGAAAGCAGTACTTC
CASSLVLAGGKQYF
>TRBJ1-1|NA|TRBV7-2
TGTGCCAGCAGCTTATCTCCGGCAGGGAACACTGAAGCTTTCTTT
CASSLSPAGNTEAFF
>TRBJ2-5|NA|TRBV2
TGTGCCAGCGCGGGGTTTGGAGAGACCCAGTACTTC
CASAGFGETQYF
>TRBJ1-1|NA|TRBV2
TGTGCCAGCAGTGAAGGAGGAAACGGAGCTTTCTTT
CASSEGGNGAFF
>TRBJ2-1|NA|TRBV5-1
TGCGCCAGCAGCTTGTCCGGGAGTTCCTACAATGAGCAGTTCTTC
CASSLSGSSYNEQFF
>TRBJ1-3|NA|TRBV6-1
TGTGCCAGCAGTGAATACAGTTCCTCTGGAAACACCATATATTTT
CASSEYSSSGNTIYF
>TRBJ2-1|NA|TRBV6-1
TGTGCCAGCATCGAAGGAGGCAGAAATGAGCAGTTCTTC
CASIEGGRNEQFF
>TRBJ1-1|NA|TRBV30
TGTGCCTGGAGTGTAAGCGGCTGGAACACTGAAGCTTTCTTT
CAWSVSGWNTEAFF
>TRBJ1-1|NA|TRBV6-5
TGTGCCAGCAGACGGGACACCATGAACACTGAAGCTTTCTTT
CASRRDTMNTEAFF
>TRBJ1-2|NA|TRBV7-2
TGTGCCAGCAGCCCAGACAGGAACTATGGCTACACCTTC
CASSPDRNYGYTF
>TRBJ1-4|NA|TRBV2
TGTGCCAGCAGGAACAGGAGCGGGGGCTTAGGGGAAAAACTGTTTTTT
CASRNRSGGLGEKLFF
>TRBJ1-6|TRBD1|TRBV6-5
TGTGCCAGCAGCCCCCGGGACAGGTCCAATTCACCCCTCCACTTT
CASSPRDRSNSPLHF
>TRBJ2-1|TRBD2|TRBV4-3
TGCGCCAGCAGTACCTTAGCGGGAGAGGATGTTGAGCAGTTCTTC
CASSTLAGEDVEQFF